The entry below gives a single T cell receptor (beta chain) sequence along with its context. Its binding antigen is unknown. Base qualities are not recorded, but no much larger clone differs from it by a single base. This CDR3 is also generated by other DNA sequences in the sample. The data belong to a study of cytomegalovirus exposure and HLA in healthy donors listed by TCRdb under 2017. For the wider study: An earlier analysis of a few hundred of the donors reported roughly 300 Gb of sequence data and 117 million unique TCR beta sequences obtained from about 179 million T cells. An early release covering roughly 640 HLA-typed donors comprised 250 to 350 gigabases of sequencing data and 85 million or so unique TCR sequences. Of the approximately 400 genotyped donors, approximately 81% were placed in the genetic ancestry cluster associated with self-reported Caucasian donors. The study aimed to test whether signatures of past pathogen exposure could be identified by cataloging public T cell receptors. The study profiled the T cell repertoires of hundreds of subjects by immunosequencing and related them to cytomegalovirus serostatus. In addition to the first cohort of 650 to 750 subjects, a separate validation cohort of over 90 different subjects was used. High-throughput TCR immunosequencing, statistical association of individual TCRs with disease status, and machine learning were combined to predict cytomegalovirus infection status. In a later analysis, previously published TCR beta repertoires from roughly 710 donors were re-analyzed and high-resolution HLA genotyping was added so that TCR occurrence patterns could be studied. Rather than using new phenotypic data, the later analysis identified candidate immune exposures from TCR beta sequences and from how often those sequences occurred across donors. In an earlier analysis of roughly 540 of the donors, high-throughput TCR beta sequencing was used to judge whether each TCR beta V gene segment behaved as functional or pseudogenic. Alongside the repertoire data, information on donor age, sex, ethnicity and CMV serostatus was compiled. Genome-wide SNP genotypes for about 55% of the roughly 670 donors were used in a later genetic analysis, which treated that subset as a discovery cohort. All discovery cohort repertoires had been generated using a single sequencing platform. HLA typing included class I and class II loci at four-digit resolution. The number of donors typed differed by locus, with about 629-640 for A, B, C, DRB1 and DQB1, over 500 for DQA1, 600 to 610 for DPA1, and around 430 for DPB1. A handful of DR-DQ haplotypes were handled as single units for association and clustering because linkage in the cohort was strong. On average, around 230,000 unique TCR beta nucleotide sequences were sequenced per donor among 398 genotyped donors of the cohort, with roughly 18% of those sequences being non-productive. Points the paper makes about the study in general: According to a later analysis, parvovirus B19, influenza, CMV and Epstein-Barr virus appeared linked to several top co-occurrence clusters. Because counts were too low, about 17 rarely observed V segments, including chromosome 9 orphons, were excluded from the earlier analysis of some 590 of the donors. According to a later genetic analysis, donors in an Asian-associated ancestry cluster had fewer N-insertions in productive TCRs than the approximately 690-donor mean. Sequencing depth was assumed to be roughly uniform across donors in the presence/absence analyses, though that assumption may not hold. Linkage disequilibrium might explain the correlated functional status among segregating V segments, but an unknown experimental factor could not be ruled out. Broadly in line with IMGT annotations, most TCR beta V segments showed up in productive rearrangements about 87% or about 30% of the time in an earlier analysis of several hundred of the donors. Because some donors lacked HLA typing at each locus, the association tests relied only on the typed subset. An association between a missense DCLRE1C variant and V-gene and J-gene trimming of TCR beta chains was found in a later genetic analysis and replicated in an independent cohort. The authors suggested that the approach could potentially be extended to other disease states and immunological phenotypes. A later analysis associated about 17,000 TCR beta sequences with specific HLA alleles at a false discovery rate of 0.05. Most CMV-associated TCR beta chains appeared to be HLA-restricted in a later analysis, and the HLA associations seemed to be driven largely by CMV exposure. In both the original and validation cohorts, the classifier was reported to diagnose cytomegalovirus status with high specificity and sensitivity. In a later analysis, HLA-associated TCR beta chains showed more clonal expansion and lower generation probabilities than non-associated chains that were equally common. This cohort had only TCR beta chains sequenced, and the lack of alpha or paired-chain data limited which features could be detected. When HLA alleles, especially DR and DQ, strongly co-occurred, attributing TCR associations to individual alleles was difficult. According to a later analysis, TCR association rates differed among HLA loci, with DRB1 alleles showing the most associated TCRs and HLA-C alleles showing the fewest. A group of highly shared sequence variants was considered likely to be a technical artifact of the sequencing pipeline. While some public TCRs were present in many individuals, most TCR sequences turned up only very rarely across donors. The 87-base-pair reads could not distinguish some IMGT-functional V segments, including TRBV6-2 and TRBV6-3, so those segments were excluded. A further reported finding was that TCR beta sequences accurately predicted the HLA-A and HLA-B alleles for most subjects in the first cohort. Immune exposure information for the cohort was limited to CMV serostatus. In the study, approximately 160 TCR beta chains were listed as associated with cytomegalovirus. Three of the identified cytomegalovirus-associated TCR beta chains were confirmed in vitro to be specific for cytomegalovirus antigens.

According to the germline V gene, CDR1 reads SGHRS and CDR2 reads YFSETQ. The CDR3 contains 13 residues, cysteine and phenylalanine counted. Solely the CDR3 DNA is kept, with 39 bases framed from the first base. V loses 0 bases of germline sequence and J loses 3 bases, and the interval between the two ends is 7 bases. The library was built by means of the immunoSEQ multiplex PCR assay. For the multiplex PCR, a mixture combining 60 forward primers for TCR Vbeta segments and 13 reverse primers for TCR Jbeta segments was used. A multiplex PCR assay on genomic DNA amplified the CDR3 region of rearranged TCR beta genes. On the Illumina HiSeq System, the amplified TCR beta libraries were sequenced as 87-base-pair reads. Turning to the authors' computational methods: In a later analysis, roughly 80 million unique TCR beta chains were counted across the 500 to 700 repertoires, and roughly 10 million of these chains were shared by at least two donors. Raw reads were error-corrected and collapsed into unique sequences with a nearest-neighbor algorithm that merged closely related sequences to remove PCR and sequencing errors. V, D and J gene segments were assigned by aligning CDR3 sequences to IMGT reference sequences. For a sequence to be retained, a match of at least six nucleotides was required to both a V gene segment and a J gene segment. A rearrangement was called productive if the CDR3 had no stop codons and remained in frame with V and J, and every other rearrangement was called non-productive. Following IMGT convention, CDR3 was defined as the stretch from the second conserved V-encoded cysteine up to the conserved J-encoded phenylalanine. The earlier analysis of approximately 500 of the donors excluded sequences that lacked an unambiguous match to a single V gene segment. In an earlier analysis of approximately 590 of the donors, a V segment was called functional when productive rearrangements were above 56.7%, and segregating when the standard deviation between donors exceeded 5%. A statistical classification framework was developed to diagnose cytomegalovirus status using the catalog of TCR beta chain sequences. V and J gene assignment, in a later analysis, came from comparing TCR nucleotide sequences with IMGT/GENE-DB human TR gene sequences. A later analysis assigned CDR3 sequences and most-parsimonious VDJ recombination scenarios with the TCRdist pipeline. In a later analysis, each TCR beta chain was defined by its CDR3 amino acid sequence together with its V-gene family, and reads without a unique V-gene family were excluded. A later analysis removed 550 to 700 highly shared, low-generation-probability nucleotide sequences to deal with suspected cross-contamination and a sequencing artifact. For each public chain, a later analysis derived a clonal expansion index from normalized ranks of inferred template counts within each repertoire. Generation probabilities in a later analysis came from a VDJ recombination model fitted to out-of-frame rearrangements, and those results were checked against IGoR. A later analysis scored TCR-TCR, TCR-HLA and TCR-CMV co-occurrence with hypergeometric tests, applying a repertoire-size bias correction to TCR pairs. A later analysis estimated false discovery rates by permuting HLA or CMV assignments 20 times. A later analysis grouped co-occurring TCRs with DBSCAN, adding TCRdist sequence similarity when clustering within HLA-allele-positive subsets. For co-occurrence clustering, repertoires with fewer than 30,000 or more than 120,000 public chains were excluded, along with 5 or 6 repertoires with anomalous nucleotide sharing. Imported from immuneACCESS, the table was reduced by TCRdb to in-frame sequences with V and J called. These copies leave out some clones; in studies compared against another copy, an unresolved V gene accounts for under half, and the cause of the remainder is not known. V, J and clone size were drawn from that table, and D and trimming were deduced from the DNA. Present in this sample are over 50,000 clones, approximately 71% of which were seen just once. The ten biggest clones cover under 45% of the sample.

The cohort consisted of more than 650 healthy bone marrow donors. All cohort members were sampled while nominally healthy, although unrecorded immune exposures were likely present. The donor tested CMV seropositive and was one of the 289 seropositive cohort members. Each donor provided a peripheral blood sample, and peripheral blood mononuclear cells were used for TCR beta sequencing. Genomic DNA extraction from the blood cell samples was performed with the Qiagen DNeasy Blood Extraction Kit. The V and J segments used are TRBV5-1 and TRBJ2-7; perhaps TRBD2 is the D gene, with 6 bases matching. Sequenced input: PBMCs. The receptor comes from a man in his forties in good health and CMV-seropositive. The encoded CDR3 is CASSLVGGYEQYF. The DNA sequence is given as TGCGCCAGCAGCTTGGTCGGGGGCTACGAGCAGTACTTC.